The T cell receptor beta chain under discussion was sequenced for a study of shared T cell receptors in the human thymus. The data were produced by immunoSEQ multiplex PCR, yet TCRdb's version contains in-frame clones alone and is incomplete. Altogether 500,000 to 550,000 clones are present, roughly 74% being singletons, with the ten largest covering about 0.014%. This clone has more than one count but fewer than ten. The ends were cut back, 7 bases at V and 0 bases at J, with 9 bases in the middle. This CDR3 is built from 12 residues. Germline lookup yields CDR1 SQVTM and CDR2 ANQGSEA. This sample was shared with a second study, whose subject was human thymus T cells.

This TCR was sampled from a boy in the first two years of life with a congenital heart defect. This sequence joins TRBV29-1 and TRBJ2-5; D is perhaps TRBD1 (6 bases). The sequenced material came from thymocytes. CDR3: CSAEGDQETQYF. CDR3 DNA sequence: TGCAGCGCCGAGGGGGACCAAGAGACCCAGTACTTC.